This is a list of T cell receptor beta chains from one sample in a study of identical twins. TCRdb reprocessed the 5' RACE reads with MiXCR, giving one entry per CDR3 protein. In the table there are about 810,000 distinct CDR3 sequences, roughly an eighth of which are singletons. These same data were also listed under a study on yellow fever vaccine responses in identical twins.

The sample comprised PBMCs. The receptors stem from a woman younger than 30 in good health. The CDR3 runs from the conserved cysteine through the conserved F or W. The D gene is left open where the match is weak. A clone size is listed for some rows: how often the clone was seen (once, few, many), or a class if it is expanded.

CASSDGLAGAEQYF	TGTGCCAGCAGTGATGGACTAGCGGGAGCTGAGCAGTACTTC	TRBV6-1	TRBJ2-7	TRBD2	many
CASSRKGNEQFF	TGCGCCAGCAGCCGAAAGGGCAATGAGCAGTTCTTC	TRBV4-1	TRBJ2-1	.	many
CASSLVSNTQYF	TGTGCCAGCAGCTTAGTATCTAATACGCAGTATTTT	TRBV7-6	TRBJ2-3	.	.
CSAGETGGWDSPLHF	TGCAGTGCTGGAGAGACAGGGGGTTGGGATTCACCCCTCCACTTT	TRBV20-1	TRBJ1-6	TRBD1	few
CASSFGISQGIFLSYEQYF	TGTGCCAGCAGCTTCGGAATATCACAGGGAATCTTTCTTTCCTACGAGCAGTACTTC	TRBV7-3	TRBJ2-7	.	few
CASSLAGSDTQYF	TGTGCCAGCAGCTTAGCGGGTTCAGATACGCAGTATTTT	TRBV7-9	TRBJ2-3	.	many
CASSLSSQNPDTQYF	TGTGCCAGCAGTTTATCTTCCCAGAACCCAGATACGCAGTATTTT	TRBV12-3/TRBV12-4	TRBJ2-3	.	.
CASNQREAKGYTQYF	TGTGCCAGCAACCAGCGGGAAGCCAAGGGGTATACGCAGTATTTT	TRBV7-2	TRBJ2-3	TRBD2	few
CASSLGRGSGEETQYF	TGCGCCAGCAGCTTGGGTCGGGGTAGCGGGGAAGAGACCCAGTACTTC	TRBV5-1	TRBJ2-5	TRBD2	few
CASSVPDIQYF	TGTGCCAGTAGTGTCCCGGACATTCAGTACTTC	TRBV19	TRBJ2-4	.	.
CASKGLAGSETQYF	TGTGCCAGCAAGGGACTAGCGGGAAGTGAGACCCAGTACTTC	TRBV28	TRBJ2-5	TRBD2	few
CASSSEGQPYEQYF	TGCGCCAGCAGCTCCGAGGGACAGCCATACGAGCAGTACTTC	TRBV5-1	TRBJ2-7	TRBD1	many
CASSLGRVQGATGELFF	TGTGCCAGCAGCTTAGGTCGGGTGCAGGGGGCAACCGGGGAGCTGTTTTTT	TRBV7-9	TRBJ2-2	TRBD1	few
CASSSDGLSTDTQYF	TGTGCCAGCAGCTCGGACGGACTATCCACAGATACGCAGTATTTT	TRBV7-2	TRBJ2-3	.	.
CASSPLAGPRYNEQFF	TGTGCCAGCAGCCCCTTAGCGGGGCCCCGCTACAATGAGCAGTTCTTC	TRBV3-1	TRBJ2-1	TRBD2	few
CAISGPGNEQFF	TGTGCCATCAGCGGACCGGGTAATGAGCAGTTCTTC	TRBV10-3	TRBJ2-1	.	.
CASSSDSQPQHF	TGTGCCAGCAGTTCAGACAGCCAGCCCCAGCATTTT	TRBV2	TRBJ1-5	.	once
CASSPRRFGGGQRSEQFF	TGTGCCAGCAGCCCACGCCGTTTCGGCGGGGGACAGCGGAGTGAGCAGTTCTTC	TRBV11-2	TRBJ2-1	.	.
CASSPVGGGYNEQFF	TGCGCCAGCAGCCCTGTAGGAGGGGGCTACAATGAGCAGTTCTTC	TRBV5-1	TRBJ2-1	.	.
CASSSHSNQPQHF	TGTGCCAGCAGCTCCCATAGCAATCAGCCCCAGCATTTT	TRBV7-9	TRBJ1-5	.	many
CASSLGQLNYGYTF	TGTGCCAGCAGCCTCGGACAGTTAAACTATGGCTACACCTTC	TRBV7-2	TRBJ1-2	.	few
CATLAGGPTDTQYF	TGTGCCACGTTAGCGGGAGGGCCAACAGATACGCAGTATTTT	TRBV10-3	TRBJ2-3	TRBD2	few
CASSPPRKYNEQFF	TGTGCCAGCTCACCACCGCGGAAATACAATGAGCAGTTCTTC	TRBV18	TRBJ2-1	.	.
CASSFNGPQETQYF	TGTGCCAGCAGTTTCAACGGGCCCCAAGAGACCCAGTACTTC	TRBV28	TRBJ2-5	.	few
CASSDRGMETQYF	TGCGCCAGCAGTGATCGGGGGATGGAGACCCAGTACTTC	TRBV10-1	TRBJ2-5	.	.
CASSQDITGELFF	TGCGCCAGCAGCCAAGATATAACCGGGGAGCTGTTTTTT	TRBV4-1	TRBJ2-2	.	many
CASSEYGANYGYTF	TGTGCCAGCAGTGAATATGGGGCGAACTATGGCTACACCTTC	TRBV25-1	TRBJ1-2	.	.
CASRPDRVEGYTF	TGTGCCAGCCGCCCGGACAGGGTGGAGGGCTACACCTTC	TRBV3-1	TRBJ1-2	TRBD1	many
CSVDRPKGNEQFF	TGCAGCGTTGATCGTCCCAAAGGGAATGAGCAGTTCTTC	TRBV29-1	TRBJ2-1	.	few
CASSLRLIAGIYEQYF	TGTGCCAGCAGCTTACGTCTGATAGCGGGAATCTACGAGCAGTACTTC	TRBV11-3	TRBJ2-7	TRBD2	.
CASSQDRVGVGLAYNEQFF	TGTGCCAGCAGCCAAGATCGAGTTGGGGTGGGACTAGCATACAATGAGCAGTTCTTC	TRBV4-2	TRBJ2-1	TRBD2	.
CASSQLAGGTNLQETQYF	TGTGCCAGCAGCCAACTAGCGGGGGGAACAAACCTTCAAGAGACCCAGTACTTC	TRBV3-1	TRBJ2-5	TRBD2	.
CASSPGGSSNQPQHF	TGTGCCAGCAGCCCAGGGGGAAGTAGCAATCAGCCCCAGCATTTT	TRBV12-3/TRBV12-4	TRBJ1-5	TRBD1	many
CASSLGGQSSSYNEQFF	TGTGCCAGCAGCTTAGGGGGACAGTCAAGCTCCTACAATGAGCAGTTCTTC	TRBV7-9	TRBJ2-1	TRBD1	many
CASSSGTPPYEQYF	TGCGCCAGCAGTTCCGGGACTCCCCCCTACGAGCAGTACTTC	TRBV5-1	TRBJ2-7	.	.
CASRLGTEGQETQYF	TGTGCCAGCAGACTCGGGACCGAGGGGCAAGAGACCCAGTACTTC	TRBV12-3/TRBV12-4	TRBJ2-5	.	.
CASRAGGGSYNEQFF	TGCGCCAGCAGAGCAGGGGGAGGCTCCTACAATGAGCAGTTCTTC	TRBV5-1	TRBJ2-1	.	few
CASSGTNNEQFF	TGCGCCAGCAGTGGGACAAACAATGAGCAGTTCTTC	TRBV10-1	TRBJ2-1	.	few
CASSLSGGLATDTQYF	TGTGCCAGCAGTTTATCCGGGGGGCTAGCCACAGATACGCAGTATTTT	TRBV27	TRBJ2-3	.	few
CASSHGLSGAYNEQFF	TGTGCCAGCAGTCACGGGCTTAGCGGGGCCTACAATGAGCAGTTCTTC	TRBV6-1	TRBJ2-1	TRBD2	many
CASSSPELAYEQFF	TGTGCCAGCAGCTCCCCTGAGCTGGCCTACGAGCAGTTCTTC	TRBV7-9	TRBJ2-1	.	few
CASSSIRQGPTSSYGYTF	TGTGCCAGCAGTTCGATTCGACAGGGGCCCACCTCCTCCTATGGCTACACCTTC	TRBV6-5	TRBJ1-2	TRBD1	few
CASSSAGTGGEKLFF	TGTGCCAGCAGTAGTGCCGGGACAGGAGGCGAAAAACTGTTTTTT	TRBV12-3/TRBV12-4	TRBJ1-4	TRBD1	.
CASSQPGPNYGYTF	TGCGCCAGCAGCCAGCCAGGGCCCAACTATGGCTACACCTTC	TRBV4-1	TRBJ1-2	.	many
CASSGRTSGRAADTQYF	TGTGCCAGCAGTGGGAGGACTAGCGGGAGGGCCGCAGATACGCAGTATTTT	TRBV6-1	TRBJ2-3	TRBD2	few
CASNTGENTGELFF	TGTGCCAGTAATACAGGGGAGAACACCGGGGAGCTGTTTTTT	TRBV5-5	TRBJ2-2	TRBD1	many
CASSQGRTPGNTIYF	TGTGCCAGCAGCCAAGGGAGAACCCCTGGAAACACCATATATTTT	TRBV14	TRBJ1-3	.	once
CASSSDREVQPQHF	TGTGCCAGCAGCTCGGACAGGGAAGTGCAGCCCCAGCATTTT	TRBV11-2	TRBJ1-5	TRBD1	many